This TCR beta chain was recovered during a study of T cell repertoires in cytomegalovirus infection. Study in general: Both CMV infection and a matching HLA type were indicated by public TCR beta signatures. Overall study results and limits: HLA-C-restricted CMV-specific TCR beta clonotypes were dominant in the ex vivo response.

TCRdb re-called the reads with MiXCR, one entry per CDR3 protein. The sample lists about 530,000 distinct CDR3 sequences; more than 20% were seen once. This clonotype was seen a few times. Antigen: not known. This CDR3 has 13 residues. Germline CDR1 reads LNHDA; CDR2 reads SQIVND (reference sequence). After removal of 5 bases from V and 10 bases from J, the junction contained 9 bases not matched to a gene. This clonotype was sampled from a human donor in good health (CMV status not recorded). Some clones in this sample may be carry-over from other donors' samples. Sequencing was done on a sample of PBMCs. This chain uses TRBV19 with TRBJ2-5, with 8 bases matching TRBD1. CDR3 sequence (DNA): TGTGCCAGTAGTCGGACAGGGACGGTAGACCAGTACTTC. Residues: CASSRTGTVDQYF. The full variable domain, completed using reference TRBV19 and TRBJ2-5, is DGGITQSPKYLFRKEGQNVTLSCEQNLNHDAMYWYRQDPGQGLRLIYYSQIVNDFQKGDIAEGYSVSREKKESFPLTVTSAQKNPTAFYLCASSRTGTVDQYFGPGTRLLVL.